Listed below are T cell receptor beta chains from one sample, sequenced in a study of cytomegalovirus exposure and HLA in healthy donors. Profiling relied on immunoSEQ multiplex PCR, and the TCRdb table lists in-frame clones only, not all of them. Counted here are approximately 130,000 clones, 80% to 85% occurring once; the ten biggest clones make up 2.2%. The sequenced sample was PBMCs. These receptors were collected from a woman aged 40 to 50 in good health and CMV-seronegative. The conserved cysteine and the conserved F or W are not part of the CDR3 here.

V | CDR3
TRBV18 | ASSPSRDRGLPTNEKLF
TRBV5-1 | ASSQTGGPDTQY
TRBV18 | ASSLGTVNNQPQH
TRBV27 | ASSGGLGSYEQY
TRBV4-1 | ASSLATGLFYEQY
TRBV5-1 | ASSPGGLASREQF
TRBV4-1 | AGSQDLRSTEAF
TRBV30 | AWSETSGAQGTGELF
TRBV7-9 | ASSFQGAGKYEQY
TRBV7-2 | ASGSGQGDYEQY
TRBV7-8 | ASSLSLRTEAF
TRBV6-5 | ASSYGQGGNQETQY
TRBV2 | ASSEGRAGGTDTQY
TRBV5-8 | ASSYGLAGVQETQY
TRBV7-2 | ASSLLESSYEQY
TRBV11-2 | ASSDLGRDKNNEQF
TRBV9 | ASSTGQGFWNEQF